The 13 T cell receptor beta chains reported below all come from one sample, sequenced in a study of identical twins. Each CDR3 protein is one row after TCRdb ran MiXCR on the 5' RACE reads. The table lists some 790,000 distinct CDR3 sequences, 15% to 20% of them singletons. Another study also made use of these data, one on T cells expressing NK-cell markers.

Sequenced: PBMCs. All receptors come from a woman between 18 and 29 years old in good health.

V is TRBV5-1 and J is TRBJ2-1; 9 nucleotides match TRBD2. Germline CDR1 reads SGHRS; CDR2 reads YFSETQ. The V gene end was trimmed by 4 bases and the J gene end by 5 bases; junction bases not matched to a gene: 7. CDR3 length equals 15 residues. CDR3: CASSPIAGANNEQFF. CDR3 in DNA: TGCGCCAGCAGCCCTATAGCGGGGGCCAACAATGAGCAGTTCTTC.

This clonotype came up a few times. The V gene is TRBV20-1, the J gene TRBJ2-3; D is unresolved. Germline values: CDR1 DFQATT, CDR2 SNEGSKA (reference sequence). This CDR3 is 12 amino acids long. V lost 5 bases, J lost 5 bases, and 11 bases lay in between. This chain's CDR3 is CSAYLMGDTQYF. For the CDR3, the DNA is TGCAGTGCTTACTTAATGGGAGATACGCAGTATTTT.

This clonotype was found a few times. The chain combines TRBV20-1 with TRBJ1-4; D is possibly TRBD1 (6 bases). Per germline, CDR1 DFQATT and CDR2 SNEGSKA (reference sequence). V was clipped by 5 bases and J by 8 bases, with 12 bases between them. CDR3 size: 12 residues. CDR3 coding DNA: TGCAGTGCTTGGGCAGGGGAGGAAAAACTGTTTTTT. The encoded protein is CSAWAGEEKLFF.

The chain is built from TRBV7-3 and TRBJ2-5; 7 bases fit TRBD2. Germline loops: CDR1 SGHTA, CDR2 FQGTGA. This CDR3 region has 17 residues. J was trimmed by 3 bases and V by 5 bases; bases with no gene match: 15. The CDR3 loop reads CASSPAGGGVNKETQYF. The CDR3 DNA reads TGTGCCAGCAGCCCGGCGGGCGGGGGAGTAAACAAAGAGACCCAGTACTTC.

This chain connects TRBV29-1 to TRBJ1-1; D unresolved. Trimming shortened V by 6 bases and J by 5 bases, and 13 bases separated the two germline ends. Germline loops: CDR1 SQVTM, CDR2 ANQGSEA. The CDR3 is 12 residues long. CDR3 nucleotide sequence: TGCAGCGTCGCATCCTCAAGGACTGAAGCTTTCTTT. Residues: CSVASSRTEAFF.

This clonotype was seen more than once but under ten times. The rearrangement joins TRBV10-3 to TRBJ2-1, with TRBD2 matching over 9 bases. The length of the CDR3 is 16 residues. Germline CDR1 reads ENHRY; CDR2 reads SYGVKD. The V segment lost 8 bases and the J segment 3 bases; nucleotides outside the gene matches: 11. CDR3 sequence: CAIGDLAGDRYNEQFF. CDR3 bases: TGTGCCATCGGGGACTTAGCGGGGGACCGCTACAATGAGCAGTTCTTC.

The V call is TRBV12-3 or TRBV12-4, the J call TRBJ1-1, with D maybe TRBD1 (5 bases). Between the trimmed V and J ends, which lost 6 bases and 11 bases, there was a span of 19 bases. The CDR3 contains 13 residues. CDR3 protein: CASRPIIQARAFF. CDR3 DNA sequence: TGTGCCAGCAGACCCATAATACAGGCGAGGGCTTTCTTT.

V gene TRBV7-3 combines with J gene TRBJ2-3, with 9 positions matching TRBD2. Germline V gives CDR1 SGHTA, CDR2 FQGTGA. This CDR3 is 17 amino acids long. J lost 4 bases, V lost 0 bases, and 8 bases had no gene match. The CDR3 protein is CASSLTWRGGLADTQYF. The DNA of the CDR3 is TGTGCCAGCAGCTTAACGTGGCGGGGGGGCCTTGCAGATACGCAGTATTTT.

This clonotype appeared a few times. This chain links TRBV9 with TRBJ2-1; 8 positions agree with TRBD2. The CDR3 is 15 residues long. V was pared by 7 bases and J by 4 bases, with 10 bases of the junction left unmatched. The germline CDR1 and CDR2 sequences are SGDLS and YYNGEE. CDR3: CASQAGAPGYNEQFF. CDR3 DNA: TGTGCCAGCCAAGCGGGGGCGCCTGGGTACAATGAGCAGTTCTTC.

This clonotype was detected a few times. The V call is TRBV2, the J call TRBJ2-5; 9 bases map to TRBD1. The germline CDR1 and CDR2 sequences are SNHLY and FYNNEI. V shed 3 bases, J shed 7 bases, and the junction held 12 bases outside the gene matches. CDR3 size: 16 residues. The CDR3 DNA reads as TGTGCCAGCAGTGATGTTTTAAGACAGGGGGTTGCGACCCAGTACTTC. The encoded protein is CASSDVLRQGVATQYF.

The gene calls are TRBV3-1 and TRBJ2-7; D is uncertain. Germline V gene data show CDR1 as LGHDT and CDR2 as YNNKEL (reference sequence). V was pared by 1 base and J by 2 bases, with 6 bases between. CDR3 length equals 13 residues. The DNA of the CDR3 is TGTGCCAGCAGCCAAGTACAGACCTACGAGCAGTACTTC. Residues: CASSQVQTYEQYF.

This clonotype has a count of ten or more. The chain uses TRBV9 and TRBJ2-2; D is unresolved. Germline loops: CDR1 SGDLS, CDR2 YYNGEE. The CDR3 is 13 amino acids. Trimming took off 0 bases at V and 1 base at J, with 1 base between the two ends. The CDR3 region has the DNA TGTGCCAGCAGCGTAGGGAACACCGGGGAGCTGTTTTTT. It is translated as CASSVGNTGELFF.

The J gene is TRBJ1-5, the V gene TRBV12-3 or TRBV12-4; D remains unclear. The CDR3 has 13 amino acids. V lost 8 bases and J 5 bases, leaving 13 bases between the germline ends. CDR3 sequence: CASGLVGHQPQHF. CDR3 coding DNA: TGTGCCAGCGGGTTGGTGGGCCATCAGCCCCAGCATTTT.